These T cell receptor beta chains were read from a single sample in a study of T cells in Graves' hyperthyroidism and ophthalmopathy. In TCRdb, the multiplex PCR reads were re-called with MiXCR into one record per CDR3 protein. The sample lists 550,000 to 600,000 distinct CDR3 sequences, around 45% occurring once. Material: peripheral blood or thyroid tissue (not recorded which). These receptors were taken from an adult woman with Graves' disease, either hyperthyroidism or ophthalmopathy (not recorded which). Each CDR3 is given without its conserved first and last residue. Each record gives: V gene, J gene, CDR3 protein.

TRBV29-1	TRBJ1-1	SADQGRGEAF
TRBV10-3	TRBJ2-1	ASKDRRVAGNEQF
TRBV12-3/TRBV12-4	TRBJ1-2	ASSLDTNIYGYT
TRBV3-1	TRBJ2-7	ASSQVAGDPYEQY
TRBV7-9	TRBJ2-2	ASSPPGQGDTGELF
TRBV20-1	TRBJ1-1	SARDLRGYGTEAF
TRBV25-1	TRBJ2-1	ASSATGPLGQF
TRBV20-1	TRBJ1-6	SAQGQGADNSPLH
TRBV5-4	TRBJ2-5	ASREQGFVETQY
TRBV2	TRBJ2-5	ASSFPGLAGGPRETQY
TRBV2	TRBJ1-5	ASSEAPGSSNQPQH
TRBV2	TRBJ1-5	ASSGGTYSNQPQH
TRBV15	TRBJ2-5	ATSRSGAGGETQY
TRBV7-2	TRBJ2-7	ASSPPGIYEQY
TRBV10-2	TRBJ1-1	ASSLPEQGRSTEAF
TRBV15	TRBJ1-6	ATSRADRGESPLH
TRBV14	TRBJ2-2	ASSQGRGTGELF
TRBV27	TRBJ1-6	ASSYRDPNSPLH
TRBV20-1	TRBJ1-2	SARDQGSYGYT
TRBV14	TRBJ1-3	ASSPISPMDTIY
TRBV20-1	TRBJ2-7	SARVGRGLTHEQY
TRBV10-2	TRBJ1-6	ASSGTDPH
TRBV20-1	TRBJ2-5	SAVETQY
TRBV7-9	TRBJ1-2	ASSSGVDFYGYT
TRBV20-1	TRBJ1-5	SARDADHQPQH
TRBV7-9	TRBJ1-3	ASSLVASGTGILGNTIY
TRBV20-1	TRBJ1-6	SARSTGGTNSPLH
TRBV7-4	TRBJ1-4	ASSLGEGTGEKLF
TRBV6-5	TRBJ2-2	ASNVRASSLGELF
TRBV10-3	TRBJ2-7	AIRAAISYEQY
TRBV7-2	TRBJ2-7	ASSLAAREYEQY
TRBV6-1	TRBJ2-7	ASSEVGGSSYEQY
TRBV29-1	TRBJ2-7	SVEVATGYEQY
TRBV7-2	TRBJ2-2	ASSKGLGDTGELF
TRBV7-9	TRBJ1-5	TSSYPDINNQPQH
TRBV7-8	TRBJ1-1	ASSWGQLNTEAF
TRBV29-1	TRBJ1-5	SVGGSSNQPQH
TRBV10-3	TRBJ1-5	AIKGTDEPRQPQH
TRBV6-1	TRBJ1-5	ASSVGWDSSNQPQH
TRBV6-1	TRBJ2-2	ASTKEGRTGELF
TRBV20-1	TRBJ1-5	SAPDRNSNQPQH
TRBV2	TRBJ2-7	ASSVRADRLGEQY
TRBV6-5	TRBJ1-2	ASRAGVHYGYT
TRBV6-6	TRBJ1-3	ASSLLPDSGNTIY
TRBV11-2	TRBJ2-7	ASSPRGRTSYEQY
TRBV20-1	TRBJ1-5	SAHEDRKVQPQH
TRBV10-2	TRBJ1-5	ASSGGTNQPQH
TRBV19	TRBJ1-5	ASSLGTGEVPGTTLQPQH
TRBV5-1	TRBJ1-2	ASSLASGDT
TRBV12-3/TRBV12-4	TRBJ1-5	ASSQQGGRNQPQH
TRBV20-1	TRBJ2-7	SARDRGGQY